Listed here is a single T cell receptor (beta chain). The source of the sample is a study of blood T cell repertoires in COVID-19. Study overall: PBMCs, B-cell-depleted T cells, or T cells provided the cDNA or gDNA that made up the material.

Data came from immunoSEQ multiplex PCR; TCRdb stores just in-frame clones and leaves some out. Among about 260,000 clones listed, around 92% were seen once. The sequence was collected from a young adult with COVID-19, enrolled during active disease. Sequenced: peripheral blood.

The CDR3 spells CASSDHRSSTDTQYF. In DNA form, the CDR3 reads TGTGCCAGCAGTGACCACAGGTCTAGCACAGATACGCAGTATTTT. This chain uses TRBV6-4 with TRBJ2-3; D might be TRBD1 (5 bases). This CDR3 contains 15 residues. Germline assignment: CDR1 MRHNA and CDR2 SNTAGT. V lost 2 bases and J lost 0, with 9 bases in between.